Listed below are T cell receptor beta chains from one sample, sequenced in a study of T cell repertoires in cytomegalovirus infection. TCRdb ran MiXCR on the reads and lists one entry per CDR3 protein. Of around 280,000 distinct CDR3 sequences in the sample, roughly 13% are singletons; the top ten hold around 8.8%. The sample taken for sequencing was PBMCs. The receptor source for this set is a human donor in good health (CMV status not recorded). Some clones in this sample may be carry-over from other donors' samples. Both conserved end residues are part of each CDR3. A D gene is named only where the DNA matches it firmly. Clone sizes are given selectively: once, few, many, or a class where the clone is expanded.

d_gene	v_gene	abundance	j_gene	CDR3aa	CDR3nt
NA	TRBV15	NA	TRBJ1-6	CATSREWGANSPLHF	TGTGCCACCAGCAGAGAGTGGGGGGCAAATTCACCCCTCCACTTT
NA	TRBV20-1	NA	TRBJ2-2	CSAFIRGNTGELFF	TGCAGTGCTTTTATAAGGGGGAACACCGGGGAGCTGTTTTTT
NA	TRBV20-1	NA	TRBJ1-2	CSARDGDSLYGYTF	TGCAGTGCTAGAGATGGAGACAGCCTCTATGGCTACACCTTC
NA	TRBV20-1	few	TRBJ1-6	CSASRQSNSPLHF	TGCAGTGCTAGCAGACAATCCAATTCACCCCTCCACTTT
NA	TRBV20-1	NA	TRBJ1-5	CSAPQSTGDNQPQHF	TGCAGTGCTCCACAATCGACAGGCGATAATCAGCCCCAGCATTTT
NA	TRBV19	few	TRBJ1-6	CASSIAGQDSPLHF	TGTGCCAGTAGTATCGCAGGGCAGGATTCACCCCTCCACTTT
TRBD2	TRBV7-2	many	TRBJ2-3	CASSGAGVRSTQYF	TGTGCCAGCAGCGGAGCGGGGGTCCGTAGTACGCAGTATTTT
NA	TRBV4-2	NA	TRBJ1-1	CASSQDRGATFF	TGTGCCAGCAGCCAAGACAGGGGAGCTACTTTCTTT
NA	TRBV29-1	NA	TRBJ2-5	CSVGRAGSETQYF	TGCAGCGTGGGCCGGGCAGGGTCAGAGACCCAGTACTTC
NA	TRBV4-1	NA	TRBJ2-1	CASSRTTQYNEQFF	TGCGCCAGCAGCCGGACTACCCAGTACAATGAGCAGTTCTTC
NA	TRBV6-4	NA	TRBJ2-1	CASSETGEVNEQFF	TGTGCCAGCAGTGAAACGGGAGAGGTCAATGAGCAGTTCTTC
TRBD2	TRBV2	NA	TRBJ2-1	CASSDDLAASVF	TGTGCCAGCAGTGATGATCTAGCGGCCTCAGTCTTC
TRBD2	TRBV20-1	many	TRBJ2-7	CSARSGTSGAYEQYF	TGCAGTGCTAGATCCGGGACTAGCGGCGCCTACGAGCAGTACTTC
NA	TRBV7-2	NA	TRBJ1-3	CVSSLGPVLGLSGNPIYF	TGTGTCAGCAGCTTGGGGCCGGTTCTGGGACTTTCAGGAAACCCCATATATTTT
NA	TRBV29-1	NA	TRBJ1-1	CSSRRTTNTEAFF	TGCAGCTCCCGGCGGACAACTAACACTGAAGCTTTCTTT
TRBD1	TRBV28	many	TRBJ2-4	CASSDRDSKNIQYF	TGTGCCAGCAGTGACCGGGACAGCAAAAACATTCAGTACTTC
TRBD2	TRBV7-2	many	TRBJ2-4	CASSLVWTSGRAVRNIQYF	TGTGCCAGCAGCTTAGTGTGGACTAGCGGGAGGGCCGTACGGAACATTCAGTACTTC
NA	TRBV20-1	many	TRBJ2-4	CSARDNQGSKNIQYF	TGCAGTGCTAGAGATAACCAGGGTTCCAAAAACATTCAGTACTTC
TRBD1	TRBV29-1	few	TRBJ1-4	CSVGGTEGKLFF	TGCAGCGTAGGAGGGACAGAAGGAAAACTGTTTTTT
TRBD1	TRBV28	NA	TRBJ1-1	CASSGRQGTMNTEAFF	TGTGCCAGCAGTGGCAGACAGGGGACTATGAACACTGAAGCTTTCTTT
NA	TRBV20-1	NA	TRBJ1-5	CSARDPRVPHWQPQHF	TGCAGTGCTAGAGATCCCAGGGTCCCCCACTGGCAGCCCCAGCATTTT
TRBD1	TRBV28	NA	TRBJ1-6	CASSSPQGASAPLHF	TGTGCCAGCAGTTCCCCGCAGGGGGCTTCGGCACCCCTCCACTTT
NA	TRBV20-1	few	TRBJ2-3	CSARVAAASTDTQYF	TGCAGTGCTAGAGTCGCGGCAGCAAGCACAGATACGCAGTATTTT
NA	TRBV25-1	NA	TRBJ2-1	CASSDQGSSVYNEQFF	TGTGCCAGCAGTGACCAGGGCTCCTCGGTCTACAATGAGCAGTTCTTC
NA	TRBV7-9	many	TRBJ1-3	CASSLRISDSSTGNTIYF	TGTGCCAGCAGCTTAAGGATCTCGGACAGCTCCACTGGAAACACCATATATTTT
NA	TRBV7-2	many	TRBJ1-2	CASTPERGRNNYGYTF	TGTGCCAGCACCCCCGAGCGAGGCAGGAACAACTATGGCTACACCTTC
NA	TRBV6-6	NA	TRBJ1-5	CASGQRNQPQHF	TGTGCCAGCGGACAGCGCAATCAGCCCCAGCATTTT
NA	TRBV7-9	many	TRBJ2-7	CASSSAIYYEQYF	TGTGCCAGCAGCTCAGCCATCTACTACGAGCAGTACTTC
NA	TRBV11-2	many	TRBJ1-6	CASSLARNSPLHF	TGTGCCAGCAGCTTAGCGCGTAATTCACCCCTCCACTTT
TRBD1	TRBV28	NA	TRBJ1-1	CASRGRTGGNTEAFF	TGTGCCAGCAGGGGAAGGACAGGGGGCAACACTGAAGCTTTCTTT
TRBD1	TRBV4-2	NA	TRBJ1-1	CASSHKTGEVEAFF	TGTGCCAGCAGCCATAAGACAGGGGAGGTTGAAGCTTTCTTT
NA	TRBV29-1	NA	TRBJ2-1	CSVGLPSNEQFF	TGCAGCGTTGGACTGCCGAGTAATGAGCAGTTCTTC
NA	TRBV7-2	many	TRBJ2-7	CASSFNRETYEQYF	TGTGCCAGCAGCTTCAACCGGGAGACCTACGAGCAGTACTTC
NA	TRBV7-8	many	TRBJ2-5	CASSLDTGREETQYF	TGTGCCAGCAGCTTAGATACAGGAAGGGAAGAGACCCAGTACTTC
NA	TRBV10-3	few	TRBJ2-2	CAIGMRRTGELFF	TGTGCCATCGGGATGAGGAGAACCGGGGAGCTGTTTTTT
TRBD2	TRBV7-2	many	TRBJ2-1	CASSPLRTSGNLNEQFF	TGTGCCAGCAGCCCTCTCCGGACTAGCGGGAATCTCAATGAGCAGTTCTTC
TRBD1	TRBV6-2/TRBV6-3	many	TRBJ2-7	CASSYPHRGHDEQYF	TGTGCCAGCAGTTACCCACACAGGGGGCACGACGAGCAGTACTTC
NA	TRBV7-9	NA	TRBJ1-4	CASSSVLRPKEEKLFF	TGTGCCAGCAGCTCGGTTCTTCGTCCAAAGGAAGAAAAACTGTTTTTT
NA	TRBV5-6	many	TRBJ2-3	CASSMPRRGTDTQYF	TGTGCCAGCAGTATGCCCAGAAGGGGCACAGATACGCAGTATTTT
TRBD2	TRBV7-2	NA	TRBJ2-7	CASSLGPPGLAGGLGGYEQYF	TGTGCCAGCAGCTTAGGCCCCCCGGGACTAGCGGGAGGGCTAGGGGGTTACGAGCAGTACTTC
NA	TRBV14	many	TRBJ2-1	CASRVAGTGQFF	TGTGCCAGCAGGGTGGCGGGAACGGGGCAGTTCTTC
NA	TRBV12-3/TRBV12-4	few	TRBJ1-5	CASSFWGFYSNQPQHF	TGTGCCAGCAGTTTCTGGGGATTCTATAGCAATCAGCCCCAGCATTTT